This T cell receptor (beta chain) derives from a study of beta chain features in type 1 diabetes. Since all of the isolated RNA was reverse transcribed, expressed TCRB transcripts were what got sequenced. Clones were read by immunoSEQ multiplex PCR, and TCRdb kept only the in-frame ones, dropping some. This table has roughly 300,000 clones, about 15% appearing once. CDR1 is MNHEY and CDR2 is SMNVEV in the germline V gene (reference sequence). This CDR3 is built from 12 residues. The J segment lost 9 bases and the V segment lost 5 bases, leaving 6 bases of the junction unmatched. Findings of the study overall: Among type 1 diabetes patients, VDJ junctions had fewer insertions and more deletions.

This clone was seen only a few times. Antigen specificity is unknown. Purity (above 95%) was reached by all sorted populations. This sequence originates from a man younger than 40 in good health. Sequencing was carried out using central memory CD4+ T cells from blood. The rearrangement uses TRBV27 and TRBJ1-2; 7 bases fit TRBD1. The CDR3 spells CASSPRQGSYTF. CDR3 DNA: TGTGCCAGCAGTCCCCGACAGGGAAGCTACACCTTC.